This is a list of T cell receptor beta chains from one sample in a study of technical replicates of blood from a few donors. Data came from immunoSEQ multiplex PCR; TCRdb stores just in-frame clones and leaves some out. The table lists tens of thousands of clones, around 90% of them singletons. The source material was PBMCs. Every receptor here comes from a human donor in good health. Some clones in this sample may be carry-over from other donors' samples. The CDR3 runs from the conserved cysteine through the conserved F or W. Fields, in order: D gene, V gene, CDR3 protein. D genes are given only for firm matches.

d_gene: .
v_gene: TRBV7-3
CDR3aa: CASSLTGGQGTPLYF

d_gene: .
v_gene: TRBV21-1
CDR3aa: CKRGRKSYEQYF

d_gene: TRBD2
v_gene: TRBV6-1
CDR3aa: CASSEGLAGGNTQYF

d_gene: .
v_gene: TRBV25-1
CDR3aa: CASSAYTEAFF

d_gene: .
v_gene: TRBV27
CDR3aa: CASGLDTQYF

d_gene: .
v_gene: TRBV7-9
CDR3aa: CASSSTGSYEQYF

d_gene: .
v_gene: TRBV27
CDR3aa: CASSWTAYSNQPQHF

d_gene: TRBD1
v_gene: TRBV18
CDR3aa: CASSGSGGTSYEQYF

d_gene: TRBD2
v_gene: TRBV7-2
CDR3aa: CASSLRVSGRQETQYF

d_gene: TRBD2
v_gene: TRBV10-3
CDR3aa: CAISESGGDLFYEQYF

d_gene: TRBD2
v_gene: TRBV9
CDR3aa: CASSQRSSGSQETQYF

d_gene: .
v_gene: TRBV27
CDR3aa: CASSNGTGILSGANVLTF

d_gene: TRBD2
v_gene: TRBV18
CDR3aa: CAGASGVTDTQYF

d_gene: .
v_gene: TRBV27
CDR3aa: CASSSFLQETQYF

d_gene: TRBD2
v_gene: TRBV6-1
CDR3aa: CASSVGTSGYNEQFF

d_gene: .
v_gene: TRBV4-3
CDR3aa: CASSQARWGGRAGEKLFF

d_gene: TRBD1
v_gene: TRBV19
CDR3aa: CASSILQGWNTEAFF

d_gene: TRBD1
v_gene: TRBV30
CDR3aa: CAWGTGGAYEQYF

d_gene: .
v_gene: TRBV7-2
CDR3aa: CASSSDSTGSVSF

d_gene: TRBD1
v_gene: TRBV30
CDR3aa: CAWSSQGGTEAFF

d_gene: TRBD1
v_gene: TRBV6-1
CDR3aa: CASSEGRRQGIQPQHF

d_gene: TRBD2
v_gene: TRBV4-2
CDR3aa: CASSSSWEGSNEQFF

d_gene: TRBD1
v_gene: TRBV6-5
CDR3aa: CAAGTGFSYGYTF

d_gene: TRBD2
v_gene: TRBV4-2
CDR3aa: CASRGTSGYNEQFF

d_gene: TRBD1
v_gene: TRBV28
CDR3aa: CASSSGDRVNYGYTF

d_gene: TRBD2
v_gene: TRBV2
CDR3aa: CASRETSGVSGETQYF

d_gene: .
v_gene: TRBV11-2
CDR3aa: CASTLMGGFIEAFF

d_gene: .
v_gene: TRBV7-2
CDR3aa: CASSSGTEGYEQYF

d_gene: .
v_gene: TRBV4-3
CDR3aa: CASSQDRAYNQPQHF

d_gene: .
v_gene: TRBV18
CDR3aa: CASSIEESGGAFF

d_gene: .
v_gene: TRBV7-9
CDR3aa: CASSPFGETQYF

d_gene: .
v_gene: TRBV30
CDR3aa: CAWSVIFQETQYF

d_gene: TRBD1
v_gene: TRBV19
CDR3aa: CASTDRANPNTEAFF

d_gene: TRBD1
v_gene: TRBV6-6
CDR3aa: CASRGQGEATGELFF

d_gene: TRBD1
v_gene: TRBV7-9
CDR3aa: CASSSPLLDRGRHEQYF

d_gene: .
v_gene: TRBV6-7
CDR3aa: CASSYSLLGEQYF

d_gene: TRBD2
v_gene: TRBV4-3
CDR3aa: CASSQGLAGVNEQFF

d_gene: TRBD1
v_gene: TRBV30
CDR3aa: CAWTPGQGNQPQHF

d_gene: .
v_gene: TRBV11-2
CDR3aa: CASSWGRGYGYTF

d_gene: .
v_gene: TRBV7-8
CDR3aa: CASSIRGREVVYNEQFF

d_gene: .
v_gene: TRBV30
CDR3aa: CAWSAGAYEQYF

d_gene: .
v_gene: TRBV7-2
CDR3aa: CASSYRVSNTEAFF

d_gene: .
v_gene: TRBV5-1
CDR3aa: CASSQTGAGNTEAFF

d_gene: TRBD1
v_gene: TRBV5-4
CDR3aa: CASSVTGTYEQYF

d_gene: TRBD2
v_gene: TRBV7-2
CDR3aa: CASSLGLAGTGELFF

d_gene: TRBD1
v_gene: TRBV4-3
CDR3aa: CASSENRGLGYTF